This T cell receptor beta chain came from a study of blood T cell repertoires in COVID-19. Study background: Samples representing acute and convalescent COVID-19 were sourced from the United States, Italy and Spain. T cells, B-cell-depleted T cells, or PBMCs supplied cDNA or gDNA.

Original data processing: Amplification from reference gene primers served as the basis for estimated nucleated cell counts. Profiling relied on immunoSEQ multiplex PCR, and the TCRdb table lists in-frame clones only, not all of them. The V and J calls and clone size were taken over from that table, and D and trimming were inferred from the DNA. In the table there are approximately 310,000 clones, 85% of which are singletons. The germline CDR1 and CDR2 sequences are SNHLY and FYNNEI. Trimming shortened V by 4 bases and J by 10 bases, and 22 bases separated the two germline ends. This CDR3 is built from 15 residues.

This sequence joins TRBV2 and TRBJ1-1, with D unresolved. The receptor comes from a woman aged 25 to 45 who had been exposed to COVID-19. The sample taken for sequencing was PBMCs or T cells enriched from blood (not recorded which). CDR3 protein: CASSGKSSYLEGAFF. In DNA form, the CDR3 reads TGTGCCAGCAGTGGAAAAAGTAGTTATCTCGAGGGAGCTTTCTTT.